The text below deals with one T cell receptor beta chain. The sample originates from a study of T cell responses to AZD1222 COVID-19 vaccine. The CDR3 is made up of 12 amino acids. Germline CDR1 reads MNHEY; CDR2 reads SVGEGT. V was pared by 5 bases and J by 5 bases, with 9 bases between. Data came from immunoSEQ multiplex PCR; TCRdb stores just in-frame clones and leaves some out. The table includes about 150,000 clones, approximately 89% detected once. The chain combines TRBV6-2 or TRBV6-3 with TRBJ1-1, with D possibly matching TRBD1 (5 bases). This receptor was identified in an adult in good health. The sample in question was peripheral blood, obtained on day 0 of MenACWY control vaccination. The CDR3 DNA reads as TGTGCCAGCAGTCTGGGACTTACTGAAGCTTTCTTT. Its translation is CASSLGLTEAFF.